The 25 T cell receptor beta chains reported below all come from one sample, sequenced in a study of chemoradiotherapy in HPV16-positive cancers. The table came from immunoSEQ multiplex PCR; TCRdb's copy has only in-frame clones and leaves some out. Of 7,500 to 9,000 clones in the sample, roughly 90% were seen once. The sample was tumor tissue, taken from a patient who underwent chemoradiotherapy. The receptors derive from a human donor with HPV-associated anogenital cancer.

V is TRBV27 and J is TRBJ1-5; D is unclear. Germline CDR1 MNHEY, CDR2 SMNVEV (reference sequence). This CDR3 comprises 14 residues. Trimming took 3 bases from V and 7 from J, leaving 13 bases between them. The CDR3 protein is CASSFHGPHQPQHF. In nucleotides, the CDR3 is TGTGCCAGCAGTTTCCACGGTCCCCACCAGCCCCAGCATTTT.

This clone was found once. V gene TRBV19 combines with J gene TRBJ1-5; perhaps TRBD1 as D (5 bases). This CDR3 is 16 amino acids long. The V end lost 5 bases, the J end lost 1 base, and 15 bases lay between the germline ends. Germline V gene lookup returns CDR1 LNHDA and CDR2 SQIVND (reference sequence). This CDR3 is CASSWRGGRSNQPQHF. The CDR3 DNA sequence: TGTGCCAGTAGTTGGAGGGGCGGACGGAGCAATCAGCCCCAGCATTTT.

This sequence joins TRBV28 and TRBJ1-6; D is undetermined. Germline loops: CDR1 MDHEN, CDR2 SYDVKM. V lost 0 bases and J lost 8, with 11 bases in between. The CDR3 length is 15 residues. The DNA for the CDR3 is TGTGCCAGCAGTTTATGGTCGTTAGAGGATTCACCCCTCCACTTT. Amino acid sequence: CASSLWSLEDSPLHF.

The rearrangement uses TRBV2 and TRBJ1-5; 7 bases agree with TRBD1. Trimming at V came to 3 bases and at J to 4 bases, leaving 0 bases not matched to a gene. The germline V gene encodes CDR1 SNHLY and CDR2 FYNNEI. CDR3 length: 13 residues. The CDR3 protein is CASSEGQNQPQHF. Here the CDR3 DNA reads TGTGCCAGCAGTGAGGGACAGAATCAGCCCCAGCATTTT.

V is TRBV7-2 and J is TRBJ2-3; 15 bases match TRBD2. The CDR3 consists of 15 residues. J was trimmed by 9 bases and V by 4 bases; bases with no gene match: 5. Germline CDR1 SGHTA, CDR2 FQGNSA. CDR3: CASSSSGLAGGTQYF. DNA of the CDR3: TGTGCCAGCAGCTCCTCGGGACTAGCGGGGGGAACGCAGTATTTT. Full variable domain (outside the CDR3, taken from reference TRBV7-2 and TRBJ2-3): GAGVSQSPSNKVTEKGKDVELRCDPISGHTALYWYRQSLGQGLEFLIYFQGNSAPDKSGLPSDRFSAERTGGSVSTLTIQRTQQEDSAVYLCASSSSGLAGGTQYFGPGTRLTVL.

The chain combines TRBV28 with TRBJ1-3; D may be TRBD1 (6 bases). Trimming took 5 bases from V and 5 from J, leaving 13 bases between them. Germline CDR1 MDHEN, CDR2 SYDVKM. The CDR3 covers 14 residues. The CDR3 bases are TGTGCCAGCAGTCTCTCAGGGGTGCGAAACACCATATATTTT. Residues: CASSLSGVRNTIYF.

The rearrangement links TRBV7-9 to TRBJ1-2; D not resolved. Germline lookup yields CDR1 SEHNR and CDR2 FQNEAQ (reference sequence). V was cut by 0 bases and J by 8 bases, with 10 bases left in between. The CDR3 is made up of 13 amino acids. CDR3 nucleotide sequence: TGTGCCAGCAGCTTAGCATCTCTAGGGGGCTACACCTTC. This sequence encodes CASSLASLGGYTF.

This chain uses TRBV12-5 with TRBJ2-2; D perhaps matches TRBD1 (5 bases). The CDR3 length is 13 residues. V was shortened by 6 bases and J by 4 bases, with 9 bases between the two germline ends. The germline CDR1 and CDR2 sequences are LGHNT and FRNRAP. The CDR3 nucleotides are TGTGCTAGTGGGGGGCCCGTCACCGGGGAGCTGTTTTTT. Encoded protein: CASGGPVTGELFF.

This clone came up once. V usage is TRBV19 and J usage is TRBJ2-7; 8 nucleotides line up with TRBD1. Per germline, CDR1 LNHDA and CDR2 SQIVND (reference sequence). After removal of 1 base from V and 2 bases from J, the junction contained 4 bases not matched to a gene. There are 15 residues in the CDR3. In DNA, the CDR3 is TGTGCCAGTAGTATAGCCGGGACAGGAGCCTACGAGCAGTACTTC. It translates to CASSIAGTGAYEQYF.

This chain uses TRBV2 with TRBJ2-5; D might be TRBD1 or TRBD2, each matching 5 bases. Trimming stripped 6 bases from V and 4 bases from J, with 15 bases between. Germline CDR1 reads SNHLY; CDR2 reads FYNNEI. There are 14 residues in the CDR3. The CDR3 coding sequence is TGTGCCAGCAGCCCCCACGGGGCGGCAGAGACCCAGTACTTC. It yields the protein CASSPHGAAETQYF.

The genes are TRBV2 and TRBJ1-4; D unclear. Germline V lookup: CDR1 SNHLY, CDR2 FYNNEI. V dropped 3 bases and J dropped 7 bases, with 12 bases sitting between them. This CDR3 has 14 residues. The CDR3 is CASSERLGGEKLFF. In nucleotides, the CDR3 is TGTGCCAGCAGTGAGCGCCTCGGAGGTGAAAAACTGTTTTTT. The full variable domain, rest sourced from reference TRBV2 and TRBJ1-4, is EPEVTQTPSHQVTQMGQEVILRCVPISNHLYFYWYRQILGQKVEFLVSFYNNEISEKSEIFDDQFSVERPDGSNFTLKIRSTKLEDSAMYFCASSERLGGEKLFFGSGTQLSVL.

The rearrangement joins TRBV28 to TRBJ1-1, with 9 bases aligning to TRBD1. This CDR3 spans 19 amino acids. Germline loops: CDR1 MDHEN, CDR2 SYDVKM. V lost 5 bases and J lost 0; bases outside the gene matches: 16. The CDR3 loop reads CASSDRDGTGMLMNTEAFF. The CDR3 nucleotides read TGTGCCAGCAGTGATCGCGACGGGACAGGGATGTTGATGAACACTGAAGCTTTCTTT.

The rearrangement uses TRBV5-4 and TRBJ2-5; D remains ambiguous. Germline V gene lookup returns CDR1 SGHNT and CDR2 YYREEE (reference sequence). V was pared by 10 bases and J by 6 bases, with 16 bases between. The CDR3 extends over 12 amino acids. DNA for the CDR3: TGTGCCTCCTCATCACTGGCCAAGACCCAGTACTTC. This translates into CASSSLAKTQYF.

This chain links TRBV5-4 with TRBJ1-1; 7 bases match TRBD1. CDR3 length: 16 amino acids. V trimming: 0 bases; J trimming: 0 bases; junction bases outside the gene matches: 5. Per germline, CDR1 SGHNT and CDR2 YYREEE (reference sequence). CDR3 sequence (DNA): TGTGCCAGCAGCTTGGGCGGGGGGACAGTGAACACTGAAGCTTTCTTT. This sequence encodes CASSLGGGTVNTEAFF.

V and J are TRBV29-1 and TRBJ2-2; TRBD2 is a possible D gene (5 bases). The CDR3 totals 16 residues. The V gene lost 4 bases and the J gene lost 6 bases, with 21 bases spanning the gap. Looked up from germline, CDR1 is SQVTM and CDR2 is ANQGSEA. The CDR3 DNA follows: TGCAGCGTTGGCGAGGGTGGACTCAATCGGGCCGGGGAGCTGTTTTTT. Encoded protein: CSVGEGGLNRAGELFF.

The chain recombines TRBV14 with TRBJ2-2; possible D gene TRBD1, 7 bases. Germline CDR1 is SGHDN and CDR2 is FVKESK. The V and J ends lost 5 bases and 6 bases respectively, with 16 bases between them. This CDR3 is 15 amino acids long. The CDR3, as DNA: TGTGCCAGCAGCGCGGGACAGTCGGGCGCCGGGGAGCTGTTTTTT. Translating it yields CASSAGQSGAGELFF.

The chain is built from TRBV7-9 and TRBJ1-4, with 9 bases that match TRBD1. V was pared by 0 bases and J by 6 bases, with 2 bases of the junction left unmatched. CDR1 and CDR2 (germline): SEHNR, FQNEAQ (reference sequence). The CDR3 is 15 residues long. The DNA for the CDR3 is TGTGCCAGCAGCTTAGCAGGGACAGGGTATGAAAAACTGTTTTTT. It yields the protein CASSLAGTGYEKLFF.

This chain uses TRBV5-1 with TRBJ2-7; D remains unclear. The CDR3 contains 14 residues. The V end lost 2 bases, the J end lost 6 bases, and 15 bases lay between the germline ends. The germline V gene has CDR1 SGHRS and CDR2 YFSETQ. The CDR3 sequence is CASSLDTPPGEQYF. Written as DNA, the CDR3 is TGCGCCAGCAGCTTAGACACCCCACCGGGCGAGCAGTACTTC.

The chain combines TRBV5-1 with TRBJ2-1, with TRBD2 matching 9 bases. This CDR3 has 15 amino acids. Trimming removed 2 bases from V and 7 bases from J; junction bases left unmatched: 7. Germline-derived CDR1 and CDR2 are SGHRS and YFSETQ. The CDR3, as DNA: TGCGCCAGCAGCTTTGCGGGGGGGCCGGGGAATGAGCAGTTCTTC. Amino acid sequence: CASSFAGGPGNEQFF.

This sequence joins TRBV4-2 and TRBJ2-5; 12 nucleotides line up with TRBD2. Germline values: CDR1 LGHNA, CDR2 YNFKEQ. The CDR3 consists of 15 residues. Trimming took 4 bases from V and 4 from J; bases not matched to a gene: 4. The CDR3 DNA follows: TGTGCCAGCAGCCGAACGGGACTAGCGGGAGAGACCCAGTACTTC. Its translation is CASSRTGLAGETQYF.

The chain is built from TRBV5-6 and TRBJ2-1; unclear D gene. This CDR3 region has 18 residues. Looked up from germline, CDR1 is SGHDT and CDR2 is YYEEEE. Trimming took 4 bases from V and 2 from J, leaving 22 bases between them. The CDR3 DNA follows: TGTGCCAGCAGCGTCCGGCCAAGCACCCTAGGGCCCTACAATGAGCAGTTCTTC. It translates to CASSVRPSTLGPYNEQFF.

The V gene is TRBV9, the J gene TRBJ1-4; D not resolved. V was clipped by 0 bases and J by 5 bases, with 5 bases between them. The CDR3 totals 13 residues. Germline loops: CDR1 SGDLS, CDR2 YYNGEE. CDR3 coding DNA: TGTGCCAGCAGCGTAGCGGGGAATGAAAAACTGTTTTTT. This encodes CASSVAGNEKLFF. Full variable domain (rest looked up from reference TRBV9 and TRBJ1-4): DSGVTQTPKHLITATGQRVTLRCSPRSGDLSVYWYQQSLDQGLQFLIQYYNGEERAKGNILERFSAQQFPDLHSELNLSSLELGDSALYFCASSVAGNEKLFFGSGTQLSVL.

The chain joins TRBV19 to TRBJ1-5; D is ambiguous. This CDR3 has 12 amino acids. Per germline, CDR1 LNHDA and CDR2 SQIVND (reference sequence). The V end lost 5 bases, the J end lost 4 bases, and 6 bases lay between the germline ends. CDR3: CASSSFNQPQHF. CDR3 sequence (DNA): TGTGCCAGTAGTTCGTTTAATCAGCCCCAGCATTTT. Drawing the rest from reference TRBV19 and TRBJ1-5, the complete variable domain is DGGITQSPKYLFRKEGQNVTLSCEQNLNHDAMYWYRQDPGQGLRLIYYSQIVNDFQKGDIAEGYSVSREKKESFPLTVTSAQKNPTAFYLCASSSFNQPQHFGDGTRLSIL.

The chain employs TRBV27 and TRBJ2-7; the match to TRBD2 covers 7 bases. The J segment lost 6 bases and the V segment lost 3 bases, leaving 8 bases of the junction unmatched. CDR3 size: 14 residues. CDR1 and CDR2 from the germline V gene are MNHEY and SMNVEV (reference sequence). Written as DNA, the CDR3 is TGTGCCAGCAGTTTGACAAGCGGGATCACCGAGCAGTACTTC. Protein product: CASSLTSGITEQYF.

The chain combines TRBV11-3 with TRBJ2-2; no reliable D call. Looked up from germline, CDR1 is SGHNT and CDR2 is YENEEA. V lost 0 bases, J lost 5 bases, and 4 bases lay in between. The CDR3 sequence is 13 residues long. CDR3 in DNA: TGTGCCAGCAGCTTAGATCGGACCGGGGAGCTGTTTTTT. It translates to CASSLDRTGELFF.